The 5 T cell receptor beta chains in this list originate from one sample, sequenced in a study of Ad26.COV2.S vaccination and SARS-CoV-2 variants. As to treatment: around 19 received Ad26.COV2.S at low or high dose, single or two shots; about 5 received placebo; per-sample allocation not given. Sampling was done on day 63 after the first vaccine or placebo injection. Assay used: immunoSEQ multiplex PCR; TCRdb lists only in-frame clones, some missing. The repertoire includes under 550,000 clones, approximately 90% of them detected once, and about 12% sits in the top ten. This specimen was peripheral blood, taken in a trial of Ad26.COV2.S vaccine versus placebo. The receptors originated from a person between 18 and 60 years old who received the Ad26.COV2.S COVID-19 vaccine or a placebo.

The V and J genes are TRBV30 and TRBJ2-5; D is possibly TRBD1 (5 bases). The CDR3 length is 13 residues. Deletions cut 6 bases from V and 6 bases from J, with 17 bases between. The V gene's germline CDR1 is GTSNPN and CDR2 SVGIG (reference sequence). As DNA, the CDR3 is TGTGCCTGCCAAGACAGAGTGATCAAGACCCAGTACTTC. Translation: CACQDRVIKTQYF.

V gene TRBV10-3 combines with J gene TRBJ2-1, with D possibly being TRBD1 or TRBD2 (5 bases each). Per germline, CDR1 ENHRY and CDR2 SYGVKD. The length of the CDR3 is 11 residues. V dropped 3 bases and J dropped 9 bases, with 6 bases sitting between them. The CDR3 sequence is CAISEGTEQFF. In DNA, the CDR3 is TGTGCCATCAGTGAAGGGACTGAGCAGTTCTTC.

In its sample, this clone was seen a few times. The V and J genes are TRBV27 and TRBJ2-7; maybe TRBD1 (6 bases). The V and J ends lost 2 bases and 0 bases respectively, with 11 bases between them. The CDR3 totals 15 residues. The germline CDR1 and CDR2 sequences are MNHEY and SMNVEV (reference sequence). The CDR3 reads CASSLSGQSSYEQYF. CDR3 in DNA: TGTGCCAGCAGTTTAAGTGGACAGAGCTCCTACGAGCAGTACTTC.

This clone is a singleton in its sample. The chain has TRBV15 and TRBJ1-1, with D tentatively TRBD1 (5 bases). CDR1 is LNHNV, CDR2 YYDKDF, per germline (reference sequence). Between the trimmed V and J ends, which lost 0 bases and 8 bases, there was a span of 10 bases. The CDR3 is 13 amino acids. The CDR3: CATSRDLGREAFF. CDR3 DNA: TGTGCCACCAGCAGAGATCTGGGGCGGGAAGCTTTCTTT.

The chain carries TRBV25-1 and TRBJ2-4; possibly TRBD1 for D (5 bases). The CDR3 totals 16 residues. Germline lookup yields CDR1 MGHDK and CDR2 SYGVNS. V gave up 1 base and J gave up 1 base, with 11 bases separating them. Here the CDR3 reads CASSEWAGPAKNIQYF. The CDR3 DNA reads TGTGCCAGCAGTGAATGGGCAGGGCCGGCCAAAAACATTCAGTACTTC.